This T cell receptor (beta chain) was recovered during a study of blood T cell repertoires in COVID-19. Study background: The origin of the acute and convalescent COVID-19 samples was the United States, Italy and Spain. T cells, B-cell-depleted T cells, or PBMCs provided the cDNA or gDNA that served as material.

Authors' analysis steps: Counts of nucleated cells, estimated from reference gene primer amplification, were obtained. Assay: immunoSEQ multiplex PCR; the TCRdb copy retains only in-frame clones and omits some. V, J and clone size were drawn from that table, and D and trimming were deduced from the DNA. In the table there are about 230,000 clones, 65% to 85% of which are singletons. This CDR3 spans 13 amino acids. Germline V gene data show CDR1 as SGDLS and CDR2 as YYNGEE. The V and J ends lost 0 bases and 7 bases respectively, with 8 bases between them. The sequence came from a man aged 40-49 years with acute or convalescent COVID-19. Sequencing used peripheral blood. The V and J genes are TRBV9 and TRBJ2-1; no firm D call. The chain's CDR3 is CASSVGLLNEQFF. The DNA for the CDR3 is TGTGCCAGCAGCGTAGGACTCCTTAATGAGCAGTTCTTC.